A single sample is the source of the 10 T cell receptor beta chains below, sequenced in a study of shared clonotypes between healthy human individuals. The repertoire was sequenced with immunoSEQ multiplex PCR; TCRdb's copy has only in-frame clones and lacks some. The table has roughly 770,000 clones, around 96% seen once. Positively selected for CCR7, the CD45RO-negative cells used as naive CD8 cells excluded terminally differentiated effector memory CD45RA+ cells. Sequenced material: naive CD8+ T cells sorted from blood. The receptors here all came from a man aged 30 to 39 in good health.

The V and J genes are TRBV11-2 and TRBJ2-2; D unclear. This CDR3 region has 12 residues. Trimming removed 0 bases from V and 7 bases from J, with 3 bases in between. Germline V CDR1 and CDR2: SGHAT, FQNNGV. DNA for the CDR3: TGTGCCAGCAGCTTAGATGTCGGGGAGCTGTTTTTT. Translated, it gives CASSLDVGELFF.

The J gene is TRBJ2-1, the V gene TRBV5-6, with D uncertain. The germline gives CDR1 SGHDT, CDR2 YYEEEE. The CDR3 consists of 13 residues. V lost 5 bases and J lost 6, with 12 bases in between. CDR3 DNA: TGTGCCAGCAGTCCCGGAAATCGCAATGAGCAGTTCTTC. It specifies CASSPGNRNEQFF.

This clone was recorded once. The J gene is TRBJ1-1, the V gene TRBV5-1, with D possibly matching TRBD1 (5 bases). Trimming shortened V by 4 bases and J by 4 bases, and 14 bases separated the two germline ends. The CDR3 runs to 14 residues. Germline CDR1 is SGHRS and CDR2 is YFSETQ. As DNA, the CDR3 is TGCGCCAGCAGCATGGCGACAGAGGGCACTGAAGCTTTCTTT. It translates to CASSMATEGTEAFF.

The chain combines TRBV10-3 with TRBJ2-2; 10 bases line up with TRBD1. With V trimmed by 4 bases and J by 4 bases, 0 bases remained unmatched. The CDR3 loop spans 14 amino acids. Germline V lookup: CDR1 ENHRY, CDR2 SYGVKD. CDR3 nucleotides: TGTGCCATCAGTGGGGACAGGGGCACCGGGGAGCTGTTTTTT. Translating gives CAISGDRGTGELFF.

This chain links TRBV7-3 with TRBJ2-2; D ambiguous. The CDR3 is 13 residues long. With 4 bases removed from V and 1 base from J, the gap between germline ends came to 4 bases. CDR1 is SGHTA, CDR2 FQGTGA, per germline. CDR3 residues: CASSSVNTGELFF. In DNA form, the CDR3 reads TGTGCCAGCAGCTCTGTGAACACCGGGGAGCTGTTTTTT.

This chain's CDR3 is CSARESGYTF. CDR3 sequence (DNA): TGCAGCGCCCGGGAAAGTGGCTACACCTTC. This chain links TRBV29-1 with TRBJ1-2; D not certain. The germline gives CDR1 SQVTM, CDR2 ANQGSEA. The CDR3 runs to 10 residues. V gave up 7 bases and J gave up 7 bases, with 10 bases separating them.

The rearrangement links TRBV7-2 to TRBJ2-2; D remains unclear. Germline values: CDR1 SGHTA, CDR2 FQGNSA. This CDR3 comprises 15 residues. The V and J ends lost 4 bases and 1 base respectively, with 10 bases between them. CDR3 DNA: TGTGCCAGCAGCTCATGGACGGAGAACACCGGGGAGCTGTTTTTT. This sequence encodes CASSSWTENTGELFF.

The count of this clone is one. The V call is TRBV4-1, the J call TRBJ2-7; D gene ambiguous. The CDR3 is 12 amino acids. V shed 0 bases and J shed 9 bases, with 9 bases lying between them. Germline V gives CDR1 MGHRA, CDR2 YSYEKL. CDR3 DNA sequence: TGCGCCAGCAGCCAAGATACCGAGTCGCAGTACTTC. Translated: CASSQDTESQYF.

The chain combines TRBV14 with TRBJ2-2; 11 nucleotides line up with TRBD2. CDR3 size: 18 residues. Germline CDR1 SGHDN, CDR2 FVKESK. The J segment lost 0 bases and the V segment lost 7 bases, leaving 10 bases of the junction unmatched. The CDR3 sequence: CASNRVAGGVTNTGELFF. DNA for the CDR3: TGTGCCAGCAACCGAGTAGCGGGAGGGGTTACGAACACCGGGGAGCTGTTTTTT.

This clone was seen a single time. V and J are TRBV11-2 and TRBJ2-7, with D uncertain. Germline CDR1 and CDR2: SGHAT and FQNNGV. With 3 bases removed from V and 2 bases from J, the gap between germline ends came to 11 bases. The CDR3 has 14 residues. The DNA for the CDR3 is TGTGCCAGCAGCTTCCCAACAGTACCCTACGAGCAGTACTTC. As protein: CASSFPTVPYEQYF.